The 12 T cell receptor beta chains presented below share a single source sample, sequenced in a study of cytomegalovirus exposure and HLA in healthy donors. The PCR contained 60 Vbeta and 13 Jbeta primers. Only in-frame clones appear in the TCRdb table, and some are missing; sequencing was by immunoSEQ multiplex PCR. The data contain some 65,000 clones, approximately 72% of them singletons. Sequenced sample: PBMCs. The receptors were gathered from a woman aged 30 to 39 in good health and CMV-seronegative.

A few counts support this clone. J is TRBJ2-5 and V is TRBV7-6; D possibly corresponds to TRBD2 (6 bases). Germline-derived CDR1 and CDR2 are SGHVS and FNYEAQ. Trimming shortened V by 1 base and J by 2 bases, and 14 bases separated the two germline ends. There are 16 residues in the CDR3. Here the CDR3 reads CASSLGRGGMQETQYF. CDR3 nucleotide sequence: TGTGCCAGCAGCTTAGGTAGGGGAGGAATGCAAGAGACCCAGTACTTC.

This clone was picked up a small number of times. V and J are TRBV2 and TRBJ2-3, with 8 bases aligning to TRBD1. CDR3 length: 15 amino acids. Germline CDR1 reads SNHLY; CDR2 reads FYNNEI. Germline trimming cut 7 bases from V and 4 bases from J; bases unmatched to any gene: 10. The CDR3 nucleotides read TGTGCCAGCACCCAGATCAGGGGGCAGGCAGATACGCAGTATTTT. Translation gives CASTQIRGQADTQYF.

CDR3 bases: TGTGCCTGGGGAGGAGGGGTCGGTGAGCAGTTCTTC. This translates into CAWGGGVGEQFF. The J gene is TRBJ2-1, the V gene TRBV30; perhaps TRBD2 as D (6 bases). Germline V gives CDR1 GTSNPN, CDR2 SVGIG (reference sequence). CDR3 length equals 12 residues. V was pared by 5 bases and J by 9 bases, with 14 bases between.

This clone was counted a few times. The chain joins TRBV2 to TRBJ2-7; D perhaps matches TRBD2 (6 bases). The V and J ends lost 8 bases and 4 bases respectively, with 12 bases between them. The CDR3 length is 12 residues. Germline CDR1 SNHLY, CDR2 FYNNEI. CDR3 protein: CASQVGGYEQYF. CDR3 coding DNA: TGTGCCAGCCAGGTTGGGGGGTACGAGCAGTACTTC.

This clone was seen only a few times. The chain combines TRBV5-6 with TRBJ1-6; D is unresolved. Germline assignment: CDR1 SGHDT and CDR2 YYEEEE. The CDR3 consists of 14 residues. The V gene lost 1 base and the J gene lost 14 bases, with 16 bases spanning the gap. The CDR3 is CASSLRRAGGSLHF. The CDR3 region has the DNA TGTGCCAGCAGCTTGCGGCGCGCGGGTGGGTCCCTCCACTTT.

With respect to this clone: Given the absence of the conserved phenylalanine or tryptophan at the CDR3 end, a read error is likely. The V gene is TRBV30, the J gene TRBJ1-1; 7 positions agree with TRBD1. The CDR3 is made up of 12 amino acids. Per the germline V gene, CDR1 is GTSNPN and CDR2 is SVGIG (reference sequence). J lost 5 bases, V lost 3 bases, and 3 bases had no gene match. The CDR3 DNA is TGTGCCTGGAGGAGGGACAGTACTGAAGCTTTCGTT. It yields the protein CAWRRDSTEAFV.

The chain uses TRBV30 and TRBJ2-3; the match to TRBD2 covers 8 bases. The junction had 7 bases not matched to a gene; V was cut back by 0 bases and J by 5 bases. Germline values: CDR1 GTSNPN, CDR2 SVGIG (reference sequence). This CDR3 contains 15 residues. DNA of the CDR3: TGTGCCTGGAGTGTAGCAGCGGGGGTGGGAGATACGCAGTATTTT. This gives the protein CAWSVAAGVGDTQYF.

This chain uses TRBV5-1 with TRBJ1-1, with D maybe TRBD1 (5 bases). With 3 bases removed from V and 5 bases from J, the gap between germline ends came to 23 bases. The CDR3 contains 17 residues. Germline assignment: CDR1 SGHRS and CDR2 YFSETQ. The CDR3 sequence is CASSSTLVRGGETEAFF. CDR3 sequence (DNA): TGCGCCAGCAGCTCTACTTTGGTTCGCGGGGGAGAAACTGAAGCTTTCTTT. Drawing the rest from reference TRBV5-1 and TRBJ1-1, the complete variable domain is KAGVTQTPRYLIKTRGQQVTLSCSPISGHRSVSWYQQTPGQGLQFLFEYFSETQRNKGNFPGRFSGRQFSNSRSEMNVSTLELGDSALYLCASSSTLVRGGETEAFFGQGTRLTVV.

This clone was found a few times. The chain combines TRBV7-9 with TRBJ1-1; D unresolved. CDR1 and CDR2 from the germline V gene are SEHNR and FQNEAQ (reference sequence). Trimming removed 5 bases at V and 6 bases at J, with 13 bases between. The CDR3 totals 13 residues. This chain's CDR3 is CASSLRQSSEAFF. CDR3 nucleotides: TGTGCCAGCAGCCTACGACAATCGTCTGAAGCTTTCTTT.

The chain couples TRBV30 to TRBJ1-6, with D perhaps TRBD1 (6 bases). The V end was cut by 5 bases, the J end by 5 bases, with 13 bases between. This CDR3 is built from 14 residues. Germline lookup yields CDR1 GTSNPN and CDR2 SVGIG (reference sequence). CDR3 loop: CAWGLGGNNSPLHF. The CDR3 bases are TGTGCCTGGGGATTAGGGGGTAATAATTCACCCCTCCACTTT.

The chain is built from TRBV18 and TRBJ1-5; D is possibly TRBD1 (5 bases). The length of the CDR3 is 15 residues. The V end was cut by 3 bases, the J end by 6 bases, with 15 bases between. Germline CDR1 and CDR2: KGHSH and LQKENI. CDR3 sequence (DNA): TGTGCCAGCTCACCGGGACTGAGTGTGAGTCAGCCCCAGCATTTT. It is translated as CASSPGLSVSQPQHF. Drawing the rest from reference TRBV18 and TRBJ1-5, the complete variable domain is NAGVMQNPRHLVRRRGQEARLRCSPMKGHSHVYWYRQLPEEGLKFMVYLQKENIIDESGMPKERFSAEFPKEGPSILRIQQVVRGDSAAYFCASSPGLSVSQPQHFGDGTRLSIL.

The chain couples TRBV7-9 to TRBJ2-7, with 10 bases identical to TRBD2. Germline CDR1 reads SEHNR; CDR2 reads FQNEAQ (reference sequence). Losses at the gene ends were 4 bases for V and 3 bases for J; bases not matched to a gene: 9. The CDR3 is 16 residues long. The CDR3, as DNA: TGTGCCAGCAGCTCCGAACTAGCGGGGCGGCTCTACGAGCAGTACTTC. Residues: CASSSELAGRLYEQYF.